Shown below are 6 T cell receptor beta chains from a single sample sequenced in a study of control samples from healthy donors and cancer patients. Sequenced by immunoSEQ multiplex PCR; TCRdb stores in-frame clones only, minus some. The sample has under 150,000 clones, around 89% seen once. The sequencing sample was made of PBMCs. The receptor source for this set is a woman aged 45 to 65 with colorectal cancer.

The chain has TRBV23-1 and TRBJ2-5, with TRBD2 as a possible D gene (6 bases). TRBV23-1 falls under the ORF class, with uncertain function. The CDR3 contains 17 residues. Trimming left V 3 bases short and J 0 bases short, with 17 bases between. The CDR3 DNA reads as TGCGCCAGCAGTCACCCCGGGAGTAGCGTCAACCAAGAGACCCAGTACTTC. This sequence encodes CASSHPGSSVNQETQYF.

This clone was recorded once. The genes are TRBV4-2 and TRBJ1-3; D is possibly TRBD1 (5 bases). Germline V lookup: CDR1 LGHNA, CDR2 YNFKEQ. This CDR3 has 19 amino acids. The V end was cut by 0 bases, the J end by 3 bases, with 21 bases between. CDR3 residues: CASSQDMAGWGDYGNTIYF. CDR3 DNA sequence: TGTGCCAGCAGCCAAGATATGGCGGGTTGGGGGGATTATGGAAACACCATATATTTT.

The chain combines TRBV27 with TRBJ1-2; TRBD1 aligns across 11 bases. Germline values: CDR1 MNHEY, CDR2 SMNVEV (reference sequence). The V segment lost 8 bases and the J segment 4 bases; nucleotides outside the gene matches: 6. The CDR3 totals 14 residues. The CDR3 loop reads CASRGQGVSYGYTF. CDR3 coding DNA: TGTGCCAGCCGGGGACAGGGGGTGAGCTATGGCTACACCTTC.

The chain carries TRBV5-1 and TRBJ1-4, with D perhaps TRBD1 (6 bases). Germline-derived CDR1 and CDR2 are SGHRS and YFSETQ. V lost 4 bases and J 3 bases, leaving 16 bases between the germline ends. This CDR3 has 16 amino acids. In DNA, the CDR3 is TGCGCCAGCAGCCTACAGGGAGGAGAGGCTAATGAAAAACTGTTTTTT. Its translation: CASSLQGGEANEKLFF. Variable domain in full (rest from reference TRBV5-1 and TRBJ1-4): KAGVTQTPRYLIKTRGQQVTLSCSPISGHRSVSWYQQTPGQGLQFLFEYFSETQRNKGNFPGRFSGRQFSNSRSEMNVSTLELGDSALYLCASSLQGGEANEKLFFGSGTQLSVL.

The rearrangement uses TRBV3-1 (or the pseudogene TRBV3-2) and TRBJ2-7; 7 nucleotides agree with TRBD1. This CDR3 has 14 residues. Germline CDR1 LGHDT, CDR2 YNNKEL (reference sequence). The V gene end was trimmed by 0 bases and the J gene end by 4 bases; junction bases not matched to a gene: 3. The CDR3 is CASSQERDSYEQYF. The CDR3, as DNA: TGTGCCAGCAGCCAAGAAAGGGACAGTTACGAGCAGTACTTC.

This clone was seen just once. V and J are TRBV27 and TRBJ2-7, with a weak D call TRBD2 (5 bases). Per the germline V gene, CDR1 is MNHEY and CDR2 is SMNVEV (reference sequence). The CDR3 sequence is 14 residues long. V dropped 7 bases and J dropped 0 bases, with 13 bases sitting between them. CDR3 protein: CASTSGSVSYEQYF. In DNA form, the CDR3 reads TGTGCCAGCACCTCGGGATCCGTCTCCTACGAGCAGTACTTC.